The rows below give T cell receptor beta chains drawn from one sample of a study of blood T cell repertoires in COVID-19. Generated by immunoSEQ multiplex PCR, the TCRdb table keeps only in-frame clones and is missing some. The repertoire consists of over 200,000 clones, with about 86% occurring once and the leading ten covering 5.7%. Sequencing was done on a sample of peripheral blood. The receptors were sampled from a man older than 75 with acute or convalescent COVID-19. Each CDR3 is given with its conserved first and last residue. A D gene is named only where the DNA matches it firmly. Only part of the rows carry a size: once, few, many, or a class if the clone is expanded.

clone_size d_call j_call v_call cdr3_nt cdr3_aa
few . TRBJ1-4 TRBV15 TGTGCCACCAGCAGAGATCGAGGGACTAATGAAAAACTGTTTTTT CATSRDRGTNEKLFF
. TRBD1 TRBJ1-2 TRBV30 TGTGCCTGGAGCGATTGGGACAGGCAGACGTATGGCTACACCTTC CAWSDWDRQTYGYTF
. . TRBJ2-5 TRBV7-2 TGTGCCAGCAGCTTAGGTATCGGACTACAAGAGACCCAGTACTTC CASSLGIGLQETQYF
once . TRBJ1-1 TRBV3-1/TRBV3-2 TGTGCCAGCAGCCAAGATCAGGGAACAGATGAAGCTTTCTTT CASSQDQGTDEAFF
few . TRBJ1-2 TRBV9 TGTGCCAGCAGCGTAGAGGGGTCTTATGGCTACACCTTC CASSVEGSYGYTF
. TRBD1 TRBJ2-4 TRBV27 TGTGCCAGCAGTACACAGGGGGATTCGGCCAAAAACATTCAGTACTTC CASSTQGDSAKNIQYF
. TRBD2 TRBJ2-7 TRBV6-5 TGTGCCAGCAGTTACTCGGCTAGCGGGGAGTACGAGCAGTACTTC CASSYSASGEYEQYF
once . TRBJ1-3 TRBV28 TGTGCCAGCAGTTTTCCCAGCAGGGAGGGGGAAAACACCATATATTTT CASSFPSREGENTIYF
. . TRBJ1-5 TRBV28 TGTGCCAGCACCCTACTTAACAATCAGCCCCAGCATTTT CASTLLNNQPQHF
. . TRBJ2-5 TRBV6-5 TGTGCCAGCAGTTACCAGGTTGGGGAGACCCAGTACTTC CASSYQVGETQYF
once . TRBJ1-4 TRBV6-6 TGTGCCAGCAGTCACCGTCTTTCCGCAGGGTTGGGGGAAAAACTGTTTTTT CASSHRLSAGLGEKLFF
. . TRBJ2-1 TRBV11-3 TGTGCCAGCAGCTTCGGTGCGTGGGAGCAGTTCTTC CASSFGAWEQFF
. . TRBJ2-7 TRBV6-6 TGTGCCAGCAGTTACACGCAGGGAACCTACGAGCAGTACTTC CASSYTQGTYEQYF
. TRBD1 TRBJ1-2 TRBV7-9 TGTGCCAGCAGCTCTACAGGGGTGGCGGCTGGCTACACCTTC CASSSTGVAAGYTF
. TRBD2 TRBJ2-7 TRBV10-2 TGCGCCAGCGGAACACGGGAGGGGGGGGTGGTCTACGAGCAGTACTTC CASGTREGGVVYEQYF
few TRBD1 TRBJ2-7 TRBV5-4 TGTGCCGGGGGGGTGGACAGGGGCTACGAGCAGTACTTC CAGGVDRGYEQYF
. . TRBJ2-5 TRBV19 TGTGCCAGTAGTATAGCGGGACTCCGAGGGGAGACCCAGTACTTC CASSIAGLRGETQYF
. . TRBJ1-5 TRBV24-1 TGTGCCACAAGCGGACAGTATAACAATCAGCCCCAGCATTTT CATSGQYNNQPQHF